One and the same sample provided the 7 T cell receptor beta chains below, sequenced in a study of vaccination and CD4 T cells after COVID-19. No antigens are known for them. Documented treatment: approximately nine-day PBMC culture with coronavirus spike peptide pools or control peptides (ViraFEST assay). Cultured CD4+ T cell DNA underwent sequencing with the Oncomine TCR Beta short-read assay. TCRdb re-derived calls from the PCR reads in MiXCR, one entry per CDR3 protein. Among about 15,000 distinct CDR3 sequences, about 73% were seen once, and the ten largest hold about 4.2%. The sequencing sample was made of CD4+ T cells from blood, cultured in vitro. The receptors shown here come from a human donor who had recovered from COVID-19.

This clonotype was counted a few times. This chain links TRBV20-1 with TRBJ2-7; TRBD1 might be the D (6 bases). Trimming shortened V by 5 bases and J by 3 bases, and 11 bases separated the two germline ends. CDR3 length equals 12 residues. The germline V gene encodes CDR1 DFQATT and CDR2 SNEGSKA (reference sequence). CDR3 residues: CSAPGTLYEQYF. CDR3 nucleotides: TGCAGTGCTCCCGGGACACTCTACGAGCAGTACTTC.

This chain's CDR3 is CSARAFPHGEMNTEAFF. CDR3 DNA sequence: TGCAGTGCTAGAGCGTTTCCTCACGGCGAGATGAACACTGAAGCTTTCTTT. V gene TRBV20-1 combines with J gene TRBJ1-1; D ambiguous. The CDR3 consists of 17 residues. Trimming removed 1 base from V and 0 bases from J, with 18 bases in between. Germline CDR1 and CDR2: DFQATT and SNEGSKA (reference sequence).

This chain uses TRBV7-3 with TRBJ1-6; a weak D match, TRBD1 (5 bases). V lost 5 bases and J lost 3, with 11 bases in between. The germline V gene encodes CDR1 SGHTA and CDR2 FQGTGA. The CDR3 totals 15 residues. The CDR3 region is CASSRDSNYNSPLHF. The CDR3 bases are TGTGCCAGCAGCCGGGACTCCAACTATAATTCACCCCTCCACTTT. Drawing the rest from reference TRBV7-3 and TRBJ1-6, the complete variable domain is GAGVSQTPSNKVTEKGKYVELRCDPISGHTALYWYRQSLGQGPEFLIYFQGTGAADDSGLPNDRFFAVRPEGSVSTLKIQRTERGDSAVYLCASSRDSNYNSPLHFGNGTRLTVT.

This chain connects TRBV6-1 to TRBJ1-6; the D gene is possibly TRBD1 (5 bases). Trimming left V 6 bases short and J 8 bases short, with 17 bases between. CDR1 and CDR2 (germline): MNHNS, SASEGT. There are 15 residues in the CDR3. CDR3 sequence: CASRDRGRVYSPLHF. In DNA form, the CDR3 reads TGTGCCAGCAGGGACCGTGGCAGGGTATATTCACCCCTCCACTTT.

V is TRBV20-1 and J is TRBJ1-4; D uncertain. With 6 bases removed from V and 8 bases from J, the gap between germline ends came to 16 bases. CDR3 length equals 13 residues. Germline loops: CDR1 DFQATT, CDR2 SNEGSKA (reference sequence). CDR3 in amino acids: CSAQRQANEKLFF. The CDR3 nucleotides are TGCAGTGCCCAAAGACAAGCAAACGAAAAACTGTTTTTT.

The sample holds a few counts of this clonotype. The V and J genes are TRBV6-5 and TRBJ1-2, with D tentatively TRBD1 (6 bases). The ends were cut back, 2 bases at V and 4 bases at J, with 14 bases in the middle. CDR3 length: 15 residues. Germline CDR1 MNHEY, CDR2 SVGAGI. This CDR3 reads CASSYPNRAAYGYTF. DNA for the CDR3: TGTGCCAGCAGTTACCCGAACAGGGCCGCCTATGGCTACACCTTC.

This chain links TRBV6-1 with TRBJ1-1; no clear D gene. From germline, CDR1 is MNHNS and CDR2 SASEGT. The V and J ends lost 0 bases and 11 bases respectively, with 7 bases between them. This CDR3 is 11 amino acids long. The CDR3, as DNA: TGTGCCAGCAGTGAAGCAGGGCTTGCTTTCTTT. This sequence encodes CASSEAGLAFF.